This is a list of T cell receptor beta chains from one sample in a study of tumor and adjacent non-tumor tissue in lung cancer. Via MiXCR, TCRdb re-called the multiplex PCR reads, giving one row per CDR3 protein. The sample comprises about 98,000 distinct CDR3 sequences, about 80% of which are singletons, and more than 30% rests with the top ten. The sequencing input was distant non-tumor lung tissue. The receptors come from a man in his sixties with small cell lung cancer. Each CDR3 is given with its conserved first and last residue. D genes are given only for firm matches. The size of a clone is reported for some rows only, either as once, few or many, or as a class for expanded clones.

CDR3 DNA | CDR3 protein | clone size | J gene | D gene | V gene
TGTGCCAGCAGTTTTCCGGCAGGGGACATTTATAATCCACCCCTCCACTTT | CASSFPAGDIYNPPLHF | . | TRBJ1-6 | . | TRBV12-3/TRBV12-4
TGCGCCAGTAGCCAAGGTGGGGTCTCTGGAAACACCATATTTTTT | CASSQGGVSGNTIFF | . | TRBJ1-3 | . | TRBV4-1
TGCAGCGTTGCTAGCGGGAGGGCCTCCTTTGTGGATATGCAGTATTTT | CSVASGRASFVDMQYF | . | TRBJ2-3 | TRBD2 | TRBV29-1
TGTGCCAGCAGTGACGCCCCGGGGCTAGGTTCACCCCTCCACTTT | CASSDAPGLGSPLHF | . | TRBJ1-6 | . | TRBV2
TGTGCCAGCAGCTACTCGCAGAGGGTGATGGAGACCCAGTACTTC | CASSYSQRVMETQYF | . | TRBJ2-5 | . | TRBV6-5
TGTGTCAGCAGATTCTCCCTGGGGAACACTGAAGCTTTCTTT | CVSRFSLGNTEAFF | . | TRBJ1-1 | . | TRBV12-3/TRBV12-4
TGCAGCGTTACATCGATCAGGGACACCGGGGAGTTTTTTTTT | CSVTSIRDTGEFFF | . | TRBJ2-2 | . | TRBV29-1
TGTGCCAGCAGCGAGGGGGGCGCGGCCAAAAACATTCAGTACTTC | CASSEGGAAKNIQYF | many | TRBJ2-4 | . | TRBV12-3/TRBV12-4
TGTGCCACCAGTTACTCGATCTGGGAACTAGAGGACAATGAGCAGTTCTTC | CATSYSIWELEDNEQFF | . | TRBJ2-1 | . | TRBV6-5
TGTGTCAGCAGTGATTGGTCGCAGGGGGCTCGGATCGGGGAGATGTTTTTT | CVSSDWSQGARIGEMFF | . | TRBJ2-2 | TRBD1 | TRBV6-1
TGCAGCGCCATGAATGCTGAAGCTTTCTTT | CSAMNAEAFF | . | TRBJ1-1 | . | TRBV29-1
TGCGCCAGCAACCAGGACGGTCTGGGGGGGCTTGAGCCCCAGCATTTT | CASNQDGLGGLEPQHF | . | TRBJ1-5 | . | TRBV4-1
TGCGCCAGCAGCGATAGGATCAGGGCGCTCGATCAGCCCCAGCATTTT | CASSDRIRALDQPQHF | . | TRBJ1-5 | . | TRBV4-1
TGTGCCAGTAGTTACTCACAGAGGGGTGGTTCACCCTTCCACTTT | CASSYSQRGGSPFHF | . | TRBJ1-6 | . | TRBV6-5
TGTGCCAGTAACTTAGAGAGGACGACCTACAATGAACAGTTCTTC | CASNLERTTYNEQFF | . | TRBJ2-1 | . | TRBV11-1
TGCAACGTTACCGGGACTAGCGCGACAGATACGCAATATTTT | CNVTGTSATDTQYF | . | TRBJ2-3 | TRBD2 | TRBV29-1
TGTGCCAGCAGCTTTGGGGCAGCAGAGACCCAGTACTTC | CASSFGAAETQYF | medium-sized | TRBJ2-5 | . | TRBV11-3
TGTGCCAGCATCCCCGTAGCCCCCAGGGAAGAGACCCAGAACTTC | CASIPVAPREETQNF | once | TRBJ2-5 | . | TRBV12-3/TRBV12-4
TGTGCCAGTAAAAAACAAGGGGGGGTTTTTCGAGGGGAGCTGTTTTTT | CASKKQGGVFRGELFF | . | TRBJ2-2 | . | TRBV11-2
TGTGCCAGGAGCTTAACGGGAGGGAAAGGAGAGACCCAGTACTTC | CARSLTGGKGETQYF | . | TRBJ2-5 | TRBD2 | TRBV5-4
TGTGCCAGCAACTCCCAGGGGATGGACACTGAAGCTCTCTTT | CASNSQGMDTEALF | . | TRBJ1-1 | . | TRBV6-5
TGTGCCAGCAGCGTAGCTGGGATGGGGGGCTTAGAGACCCAGTACTTC | CASSVAGMGGLETQYF | . | TRBJ2-5 | . | TRBV9
TGCAGTGCTAGGACCCCGGGACAGGGTACTAGCGGGCGTATGCATGAGCAGTTCTTC | CSARTPGQGTSGRMHEQFF | . | TRBJ2-1 | . | TRBV20-1
TGCGCCAGCAGCCTACTGGGACTAGCGGGTAACAATAAGCAGTTCTTC | CASSLLGLAGNNKQFF | . | TRBJ2-1 | TRBD2 | TRBV4-1
TGTGCCAGCAGGCCGGGACTGGCGGGAGTAGCCAGGGAGCTGTTTTTT | CASRPGLAGVARELFF | . | TRBJ2-2 | TRBD2 | TRBV12-3/TRBV12-4
TGCGCCAGCAACAGCAAGGGGGCCTATATCGGGGAGCTGTTTTTT | CASNSKGAYIGELFF | few | TRBJ2-2 | TRBD1 | TRBV4-1
TGTGCCAGTAGTAGCGAGAGGACCTATAGCAATCAGCCCCAGCATTTT | CASSSERTYSNQPQHF | . | TRBJ1-5 | . | TRBV19
TGTGCCAACAGCCCGGGCACCGGGGAGCTGTTTTTT | CANSPGTGELFF | once | TRBJ2-2 | . | TRBV11-2
TGTGTCAGCAGTTTGGGCCCGGCGGGAGGGCTTCCAGATACGCAGTATTTC | CVSSLGPAGGLPDTQYF | . | TRBJ2-3 | TRBD2 | TRBV11-2
TGCGCCAGCAACATAGGACAGCCTGCTGGAAACACCATATATTTT | CASNIGQPAGNTIYF | once | TRBJ1-3 | . | TRBV5-1
TGTGCCAGCAGCTTAGGGTCCAGCGGGGGGTCCCAAGAGACCCAGTACTTC | CASSLGSSGGSQETQYF | few | TRBJ2-5 | TRBD2 | TRBV11-3
TGTGCCAGCAGCCAAGGGCGGATAGTCCTACTGGATGAGCAGTTCTTC | CASSQGRIVLLDEQFF | . | TRBJ2-1 | . | TRBV14
TGTACCAGCAGCCCTGAGGGAAACACTGAAGCTATCTTT | CTSSPEGNTEAIF | . | TRBJ1-1 | . | TRBV11-1
TGTGCCTGCAGCAGGGAGGGTAGTATGGCCCTCCATGAGCAGTTCTTC | CACSREGSMALHEQFF | once | TRBJ2-1 | TRBD2 | TRBV11-2
TGTGCCATTGCTCCTCTAGCTGGAGCTGTACCCAATGAGAAGTTCTTC | CAIAPLAGAVPNEKFF | . | TRBJ2-1 | . | TRBV10-3
TGTGCAAGCAGTGGGATACCGGGAGAACCCTACGAGCAGTACTTC | CASSGIPGEPYEQYF | . | TRBJ2-7 | . | TRBV28
TGCGCCAGCAGATTTAACGCTGAAGCTTTCTTT | CASRFNAEAFF | . | TRBJ1-1 | . | TRBV12-3/TRBV12-4
TGCGCCAGCTGCCAAGATGGCAGGGGACTGTCACCACTCCACTTT | CASCQDGRGLSPLHF | once | TRBJ1-6 | . | TRBV4-1
TGCGTCAGCAGTGACAGGGTGGAGACTGAAGCTTTCTTT | CVSSDRVETEAFF | . | TRBJ1-1 | TRBD1 | TRBV6-6
TGTGACAGCAAACTAGCGGGAGATAATGGTGGGGGGCTGTTTTTT | CDSKLAGDNGGGLFF | . | TRBJ2-2 | TRBD2 | TRBV4-2
TGTGCCAGGAGCCGCAGGGACAGACCAAACACTGAAGCTTTCTTT | CARSRRDRPNTEAFF | once | TRBJ1-1 | TRBD1 | TRBV7-8
TGTGCCGGCAGTTACTCGAGTAGCCGACAAGGTATGCAGTATTTT | CAGSYSSSRQGMQYF | . | TRBJ2-3 | . | TRBV6-5
TGCAGTGCTACCCTCCTCGCAGAGCGGGAGTTGTATGAGCACTTCTTC | CSATLLAERELYEHFF | . | TRBJ2-1 | TRBD2 | TRBV20-1
TGTGCCAGCAGCCGCCGACTAGCGGACTACTCTAGCACAGATACGCAGTATTTT | CASSRRLADYSSTDTQYF | many | TRBJ2-3 | TRBD2 | TRBV14
TGTGCCAGCAGCTTAAGGCTGGCAGGAGGTTATAATTCACCCCCCCACTTT | CASSLRLAGGYNSPPHF | . | TRBJ1-6 | . | TRBV7-8
TGTGTCAGCAGCTTAGACTGGACAAATACGAAGTATTTT | CVSSLDWTNTKYF | . | TRBJ2-3 | . | TRBV11-2
TGTGCCAGCAGATCAGCGGGAGTGAGGTCCTACGAGCATAACTTC | CASRSAGVRSYEHNF | . | TRBJ2-7 | TRBD2 | TRBV6-2/TRBV6-3
TGTGCCAGCAATTATTCAGTATGGCTTGGGGACTATGGCTACACCTTC | CASNYSVWLGDYGYTF | once | TRBJ1-2 | . | TRBV6-5
TGTGCTAGCACATCGACAGTTATCTATGTCTACACCTTC | CASTSTVIYVYTF | . | TRBJ1-2 | . | TRBV6-1
TGTGTCAGCAGCCAAGATGCGGGGGGACACTCTGGGACCAACATCCTGACTTTC | CVSSQDAGGHSGTNILTF | . | TRBJ2-6 | TRBD2 | TRBV4-2